The rows below give T cell receptor beta chains drawn from one sample of a study of blood T cells in healthy people across ages. Each CDR3 protein is one row after TCRdb ran MiXCR on the 5' RACE reads. Among hundreds of thousands of distinct CDR3 sequences listed, 24% were seen once. Separately, the same data were catalogued under a study of T cells of mothers and their children.

Sequenced sample: blood. The source is a boy younger than 18 in good health. The CDR3 runs from the conserved cysteine through the conserved F or W. A D gene is named only where the DNA matches it firmly. Clone size is not always given. Where it is, it says once, few, many or a class for expanded clones.

V	J	D	size	CDR3	DNA
TRBV2	TRBJ2-4	NA	NA	CASEAEGNIQYF	TGTGCCAGCGAAGCGGAGGGGAACATTCAGTACTTC
TRBV29-1	TRBJ2-4	NA	few	CSVETTMALAKNIQYF	TGCAGCGTTGAAACTACTATGGCCCTAGCCAAAAACATTCAGTACTTC
TRBV20-1	TRBJ2-5	NA	NA	CSARDYRGSETQYF	TGCAGTGCTAGAGATTATCGGGGGAGTGAGACCCAGTACTTC
TRBV6-1	TRBJ1-2	TRBD1	NA	CASSVTGADYGYTF	TGTGCCAGCAGTGTTACAGGGGCAGACTATGGCTACACCTTC
TRBV9	TRBJ2-7	TRBD2	many	CASSPRLAGALYEQYF	TGTGCCAGCAGCCCCCGACTAGCGGGGGCCCTCTACGAGCAGTACTTC
TRBV24-1	TRBJ2-1	NA	few	CATGPFESNEQFF	TGTGCCACTGGACCGTTCGAGTCCAATGAGCAGTTCTTC
TRBV27	TRBJ2-1	NA	few	CASSKGAGVWDEQFF	TGTGCCAGCTCAAAGGGAGCGGGTGTTTGGGATGAGCAGTTCTTC
TRBV11-2	TRBJ2-7	NA	few	CASSPELIREVTQYF	TGTGCCAGCAGCCCAGAGCTGATACGCGAGGTCACCCAGTACTTC
TRBV2	TRBJ2-7	TRBD1	NA	CASCYRVTGGSYEQYF	TGTGCCAGCTGTTACCGTGTGACAGGGGGCTCGTACGAGCAGTACTTC
TRBV7-3	TRBJ2-5	NA	few	CASSFPGDKETQYF	TGTGCCAGCAGCTTTCCCGGGGACAAAGAGACCCAGTACTTC
TRBV4-3	TRBJ2-7	NA	NA	CASSQGRGSSEQYF	TGCGCCAGCAGCCAAGGGAGGGGTTCGAGCGAGCAGTACTTC
TRBV5-1	TRBJ2-7	NA	NA	CASSLPAYEQYF	TGCGCCAGCAGCTTGCCCGCCTACGAGCAGTACTTC
TRBV9	TRBJ2-2	NA	once	CASSVATGNTGGLFF	TGTGCCAGCAGCGTAGCTACGGGGAACACCGGAGGGCTGTTTTTT
TRBV20-1	TRBJ1-2	NA	many	CSAMKGMERSGGYTF	TGCAGTGCTATGAAAGGGATGGAACGGAGTGGTGGCTACACCTTC
TRBV5-1	TRBJ2-1	TRBD2	NA	CASSLAAGGSYNEQFF	TGCGCCAGCAGCTTGGCAGCGGGGGGCTCCTACAATGAGCAGTTCTTC
TRBV7-9	TRBJ2-7	NA	few	CASSLAIRGRYSYEQYF	TGTGCCAGCAGCTTAGCGATCCGGGGGCGATACTCCTACGAGCAGTACTTC
TRBV13	TRBJ2-7	NA	few	CASSFTDRYYEQYF	TGTGCCAGCAGCTTCACCGACAGGTACTACGAGCAGTACTTC
TRBV2	TRBJ2-7	NA	NA	CASRKEQGYEQYF	TGTGCCAGCAGGAAAGAACAGGGATACGAGCAGTACTTC
TRBV12-3/TRBV12-4	TRBJ2-3	NA	NA	CASSISRSSTDAQYF	TGTGCCAGCAGTATCTCTAGATCCAGCACAGATGCGCAGTATTTT
TRBV20-1	TRBJ2-5	NA	NA	CSAKGGTWETQYF	TGCAGTGCTAAGGGGGGCACCTGGGAGACCCAGTACTTC
TRBV6-5	TRBJ2-5	NA	NA	CASSYTWSGTHGAQETQYF	TGTGCCAGCAGTTACACGTGGTCCGGGACTCATGGGGCCCAAGAGACCCAGTACTTC
TRBV28	TRBJ2-4	TRBD2	NA	CASSFTSGGGNIQYF	TGTGCCAGCAGTTTCACGAGCGGGGGGGGTAACATTCAGTACTTC
TRBV30	TRBJ2-5	NA	few	CAWSVLAGETQYF	TGTGCCTGGAGTGTACTGGCGGGGGAGACCCAGTACTTC
TRBV4-2	TRBJ2-7	TRBD1	few	CASSQEATTGIYEQYF	TGTGCCAGCAGCCAAGAGGCTACGACAGGGATCTACGAGCAGTACTTC
TRBV11-2	TRBJ1-1	NA	NA	CASTGTTEAFF	TGTGCCAGTACAGGGACCACTGAAGCTTTCTTT
TRBV20-1	TRBJ1-2	NA	NA	CSARGEAGYGYTF	TGCAGTGCTAGAGGGGAGGCGGGCTATGGCTACACCTTC
TRBV28	TRBJ2-7	NA	few	CASSSSRRGTSSYEQYF	TGTGCCAGCAGTTCCTCTCGTCGTGGCACGAGCTCCTACGAGCAGTACTTC
TRBV7-6	TRBJ2-7	NA	few	CASSLVDSASSYEQYF	TGTGCCAGCAGCTTAGTAGACTCAGCGAGCTCCTACGAGCAGTACTTC
TRBV20-1	TRBJ2-5	TRBD2	NA	CSALETSVETQYF	TGCAGTGCTCTGGAGACTAGCGTAGAGACCCAGTACTTC
TRBV28	TRBJ2-5	NA	few	CASSSRGAGDQETQYF	TGTGCCAGCAGCTCCCGGGGGGCAGGAGATCAAGAGACCCAGTACTTC
TRBV20-1	TRBJ2-5	NA	NA	CSARSRTPKETQYF	TGCAGTGCTAGGTCTAGGACGCCGAAAGAGACCCAGTACTTC
TRBV24-1	TRBJ1-1	NA	many	CATSDGGVGSGLNTEAFF	TGTGCCACCAGTGATGGGGGGGTGGGGTCAGGCCTGAACACTGAAGCTTTCTTT
TRBV4-1	TRBJ2-7	NA	NA	CASSQDFTESSYEQYF	TGCGCCAGCAGCCAAGATTTCACCGAAAGCTCCTACGAGCAGTACTTC
TRBV12-3/TRBV12-4	TRBJ1-1	NA	few	CASSYAGAHTEAFF	TGTGCCAGCAGTTATGCGGGGGCGCACACTGAAGCTTTCTTT
TRBV2	TRBJ2-1	TRBD2	NA	CASSDRLAGPNEQFF	TGTGCCAGCAGTGACCGACTAGCGGGCCCCAATGAGCAGTTCTTC
TRBV20-1	TRBJ2-3	TRBD2	few	CRHTPAGVTDTQYF	TGCAGACACACGCCAGCGGGGGTAACAGATACGCAGTATTTT
TRBV27	TRBJ2-6	NA	few	CASSLLSGANVLTF	TGTGCCAGCAGTCTCCTCTCTGGGGCCAACGTCCTGACTTTC
TRBV5-1	TRBJ2-3	TRBD2	NA	CASNAGLAGGPADTQYF	TGCGCCAGCAACGCGGGACTAGCGGGAGGGCCCGCAGATACGCAGTATTTT
TRBV6-2/TRBV6-3	TRBJ2-1	NA	NA	CASSYSYRDLGDNEQFF	TGTGCCAGCAGTTACTCGTACCGGGACCTTGGGGACAATGAGCAGTTCTTC
TRBV29-1	TRBJ2-3	TRBD2	few	CSVALAGLTDTQYF	TGCAGCGTTGCCCTAGCGGGGCTCACAGATACGCAGTATTTT
TRBV12-3/TRBV12-4	TRBJ2-1	NA	NA	CASSDPVTSESYNEQFF	TGTGCCAGCAGTGACCCGGTGACTAGTGAATCCTACAATGAGCAGTTCTTC
TRBV9	TRBJ2-2	NA	many	CASSWASDGGELFF	TGTGCCAGCAGCTGGGCTAGCGATGGGGGGGAGCTGTTTTTT
TRBV11-2	TRBJ2-5	NA	few	CACSLGPGDRRETQYF	TGTGCCTGCAGCTTAGGGCCAGGGGATCGCAGAGAGACCCAGTACTTC
TRBV5-1	TRBJ2-1	TRBD2	few	CASSLQGLAGSLHNEQFF	TGCGCCAGCAGCTTGCAGGGACTAGCGGGAAGTCTCCACAATGAGCAGTTCTTC
TRBV29-1	TRBJ2-7	NA	few	CSVSGGSYEQYF	TGCAGCGTTTCAGGCGGATCCTACGAGCAGTACTTC
TRBV6-1	TRBJ2-5	NA	NA	CASSELGWETQYF	TGTGCCAGCAGTGAATTGGGGTGGGAGACCCAGTACTTC